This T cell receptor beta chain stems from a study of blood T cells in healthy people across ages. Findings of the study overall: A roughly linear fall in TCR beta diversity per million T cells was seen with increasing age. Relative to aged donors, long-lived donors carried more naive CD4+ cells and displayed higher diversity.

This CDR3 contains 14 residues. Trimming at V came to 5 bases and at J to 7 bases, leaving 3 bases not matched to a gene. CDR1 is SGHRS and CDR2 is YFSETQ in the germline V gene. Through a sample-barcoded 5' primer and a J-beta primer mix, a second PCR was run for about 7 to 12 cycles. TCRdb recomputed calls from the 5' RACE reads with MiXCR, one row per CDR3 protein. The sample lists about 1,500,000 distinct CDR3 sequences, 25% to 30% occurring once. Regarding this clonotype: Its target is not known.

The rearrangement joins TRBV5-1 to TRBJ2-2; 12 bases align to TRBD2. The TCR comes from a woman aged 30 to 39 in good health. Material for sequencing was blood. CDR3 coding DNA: TGCGCCAGCAGGACTAGCGGGAGAATCGGGGAGCTGTTTTTT. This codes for CASRTSGRIGELFF.